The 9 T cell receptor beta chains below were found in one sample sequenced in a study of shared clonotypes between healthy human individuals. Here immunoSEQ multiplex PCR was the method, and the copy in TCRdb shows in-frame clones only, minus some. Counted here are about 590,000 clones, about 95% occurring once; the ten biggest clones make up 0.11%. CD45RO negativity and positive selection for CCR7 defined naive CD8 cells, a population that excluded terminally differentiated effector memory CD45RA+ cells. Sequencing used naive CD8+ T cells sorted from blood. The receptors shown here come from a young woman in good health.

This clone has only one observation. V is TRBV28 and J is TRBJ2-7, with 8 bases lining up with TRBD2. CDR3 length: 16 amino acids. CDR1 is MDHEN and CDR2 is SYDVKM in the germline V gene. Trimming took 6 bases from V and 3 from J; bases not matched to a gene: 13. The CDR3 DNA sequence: TGTGCCAGCAGATCGCCAAAGCGGGAGATAAACTACGAGCAGTACTTC. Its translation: CASRSPKREINYEQYF.

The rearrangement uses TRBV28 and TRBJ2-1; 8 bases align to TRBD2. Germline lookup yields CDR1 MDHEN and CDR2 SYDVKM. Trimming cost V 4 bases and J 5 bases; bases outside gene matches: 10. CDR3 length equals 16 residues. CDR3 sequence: CASSSNEAGVHNEQFF. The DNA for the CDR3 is TGTGCCAGCAGTTCCAATGAAGCGGGAGTGCACAATGAGCAGTTCTTC.

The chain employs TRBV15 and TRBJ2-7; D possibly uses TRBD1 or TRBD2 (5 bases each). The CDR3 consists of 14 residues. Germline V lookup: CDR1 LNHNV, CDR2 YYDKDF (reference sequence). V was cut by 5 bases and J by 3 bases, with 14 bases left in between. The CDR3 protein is CATSPRDAGYEQYF. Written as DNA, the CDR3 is TGTGCCACCAGCCCCCGGGACGCAGGCTACGAGCAGTACTTC.

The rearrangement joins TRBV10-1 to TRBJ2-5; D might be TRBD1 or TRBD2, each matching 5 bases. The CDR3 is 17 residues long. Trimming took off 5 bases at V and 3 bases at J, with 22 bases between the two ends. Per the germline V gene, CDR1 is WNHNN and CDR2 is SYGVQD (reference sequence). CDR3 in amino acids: CASSPDVEGRRKETQYF. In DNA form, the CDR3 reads TGCGCCAGCAGTCCGGACGTCGAGGGACGGAGGAAAGAGACCCAGTACTTC.

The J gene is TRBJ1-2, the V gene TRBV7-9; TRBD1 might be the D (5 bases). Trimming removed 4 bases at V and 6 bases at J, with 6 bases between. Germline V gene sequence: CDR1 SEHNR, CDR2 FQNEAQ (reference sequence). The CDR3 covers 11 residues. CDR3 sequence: CASSWGDGYTF. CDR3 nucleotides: TGTGCCAGCAGCTGGGGGGATGGCTACACCTTC.

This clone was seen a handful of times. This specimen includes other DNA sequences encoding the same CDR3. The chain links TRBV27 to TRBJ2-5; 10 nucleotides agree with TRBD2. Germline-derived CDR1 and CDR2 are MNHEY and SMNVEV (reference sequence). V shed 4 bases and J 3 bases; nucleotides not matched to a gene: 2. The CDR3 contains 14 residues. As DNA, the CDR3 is TGTGCCAGCAGTTCTCTAGCGGGAGAAGAGACCCAGTACTTC. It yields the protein CASSSLAGEETQYF.

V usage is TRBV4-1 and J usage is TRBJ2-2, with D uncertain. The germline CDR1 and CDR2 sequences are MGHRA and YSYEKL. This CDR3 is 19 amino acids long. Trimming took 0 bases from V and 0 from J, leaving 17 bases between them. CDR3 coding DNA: TGCGCCAGCAGCCAAGAAGATGCAGGAGCAGATACGAACACCGGGGAGCTGTTTTTT. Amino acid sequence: CASSQEDAGADTNTGELFF.

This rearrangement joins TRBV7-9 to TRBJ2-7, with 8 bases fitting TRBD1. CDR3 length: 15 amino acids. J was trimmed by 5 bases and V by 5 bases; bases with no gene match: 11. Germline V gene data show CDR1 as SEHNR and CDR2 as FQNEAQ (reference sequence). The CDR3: CASSHSGGGLHEQYF. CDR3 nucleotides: TGTGCCAGCAGCCACTCAGGGGGCGGATTACACGAGCAGTACTTC.

For the CDR3, the DNA is TGTGCCAGCAGTTTGGTTAGGGACAGGGGTTACGAGCAGTACTTC. This gives the protein CASSLVRDRGYEQYF. The genes are TRBV27 and TRBJ2-7; 10 positions match TRBD1. Losses at the gene ends were 3 bases for V and 4 bases for J; bases not matched to a gene: 6. Germline V CDR1 and CDR2: MNHEY, SMNVEV (reference sequence). The CDR3 loop spans 15 amino acids.